This TCR beta chain was profiled in a study of a mutant IDH1 vaccine in newly diagnosed glioma. Indicated time point: week 35, safety follow-up. Alongside topical imiquimod, each dose of vaccine comprised 300 ug of mutant IDH1 20-mer peptide. At weeks 1, 3, 5, 7, 11, 15, 19 and 23, patients received a vaccination, eight in all. Profiling relied on immunoSEQ multiplex PCR, and the TCRdb table lists in-frame clones only, not all of them. The sample yields 31,000 or so clones, 70% to 85% seen once. This CDR3 spans 17 amino acids. V dropped 2 bases and J dropped 3 bases, with 20 bases sitting between them. Germline V gene data show CDR1 as LNHDA and CDR2 as SQIVND (reference sequence). Turning to this clone: No antigen is known for it.

The sequence derives from a man younger than 45 with glioma. The chain employs TRBV19 and TRBJ2-7, with a weak D call TRBD2 (6 bases). The sample consisted of PBMCs, taken from a glioma patient whose treatment included an IDH1 peptide vaccine. The CDR3 region has the DNA TGTGCCAGTAGTATAAGGGGCCCTGGCGGGATCTTCTACGAGCAGTACTTC. Amino acids: CASSIRGPGGIFYEQYF.